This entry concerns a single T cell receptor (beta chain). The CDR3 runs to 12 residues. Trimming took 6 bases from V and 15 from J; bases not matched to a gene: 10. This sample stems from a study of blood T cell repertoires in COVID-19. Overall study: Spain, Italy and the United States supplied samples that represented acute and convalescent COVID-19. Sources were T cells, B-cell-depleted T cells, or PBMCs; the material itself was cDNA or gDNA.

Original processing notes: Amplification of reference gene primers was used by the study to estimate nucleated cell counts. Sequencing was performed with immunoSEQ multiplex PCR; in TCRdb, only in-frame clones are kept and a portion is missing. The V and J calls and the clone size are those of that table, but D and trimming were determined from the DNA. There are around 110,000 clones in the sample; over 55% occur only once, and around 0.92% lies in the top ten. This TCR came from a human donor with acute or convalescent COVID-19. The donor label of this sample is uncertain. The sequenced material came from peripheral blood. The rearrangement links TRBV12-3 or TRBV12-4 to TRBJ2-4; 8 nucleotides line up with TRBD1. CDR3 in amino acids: CASSYAPGQVYF. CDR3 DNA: TGTGCCAGCAGCTACGCCCCGGGACAGGTGTACTTC.